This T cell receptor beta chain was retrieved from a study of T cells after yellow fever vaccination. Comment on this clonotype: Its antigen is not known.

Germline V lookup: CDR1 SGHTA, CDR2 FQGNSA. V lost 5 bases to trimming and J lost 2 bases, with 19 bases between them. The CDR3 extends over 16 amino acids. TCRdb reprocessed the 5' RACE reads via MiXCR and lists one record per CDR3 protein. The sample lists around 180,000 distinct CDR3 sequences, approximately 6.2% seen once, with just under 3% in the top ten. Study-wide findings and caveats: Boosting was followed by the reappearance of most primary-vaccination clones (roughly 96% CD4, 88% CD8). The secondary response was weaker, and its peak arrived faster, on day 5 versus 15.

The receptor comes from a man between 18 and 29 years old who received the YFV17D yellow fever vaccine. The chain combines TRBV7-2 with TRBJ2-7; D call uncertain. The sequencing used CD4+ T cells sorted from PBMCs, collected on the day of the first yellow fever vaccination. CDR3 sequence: CASSPNPAQVTYEQYF. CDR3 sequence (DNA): TGTGCCAGCAGCCCGAACCCCGCCCAGGTAACCTACGAGCAGTACTTC.